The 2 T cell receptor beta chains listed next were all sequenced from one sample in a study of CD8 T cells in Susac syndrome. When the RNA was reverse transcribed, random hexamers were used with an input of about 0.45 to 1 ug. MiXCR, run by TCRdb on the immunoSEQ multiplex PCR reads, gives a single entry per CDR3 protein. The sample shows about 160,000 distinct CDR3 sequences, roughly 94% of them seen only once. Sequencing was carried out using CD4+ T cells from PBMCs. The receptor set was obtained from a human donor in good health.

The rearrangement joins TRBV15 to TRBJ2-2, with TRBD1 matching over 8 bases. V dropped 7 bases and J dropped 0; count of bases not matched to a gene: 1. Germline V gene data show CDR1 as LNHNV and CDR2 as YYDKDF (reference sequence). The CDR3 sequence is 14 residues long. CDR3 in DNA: TGTGCCACCATGGGACAGGCGAACACCGGGGAGCTGTTTTTT. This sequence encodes CATMGQANTGELFF.

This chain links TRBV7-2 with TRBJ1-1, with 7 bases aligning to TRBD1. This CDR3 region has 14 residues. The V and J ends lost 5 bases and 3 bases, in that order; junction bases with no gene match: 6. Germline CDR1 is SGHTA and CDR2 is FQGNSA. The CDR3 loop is CASSLGGGYTEAFF. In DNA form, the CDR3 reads TGTGCCAGCAGCCTAGGGGGCGGTTACACTGAAGCTTTCTTT.